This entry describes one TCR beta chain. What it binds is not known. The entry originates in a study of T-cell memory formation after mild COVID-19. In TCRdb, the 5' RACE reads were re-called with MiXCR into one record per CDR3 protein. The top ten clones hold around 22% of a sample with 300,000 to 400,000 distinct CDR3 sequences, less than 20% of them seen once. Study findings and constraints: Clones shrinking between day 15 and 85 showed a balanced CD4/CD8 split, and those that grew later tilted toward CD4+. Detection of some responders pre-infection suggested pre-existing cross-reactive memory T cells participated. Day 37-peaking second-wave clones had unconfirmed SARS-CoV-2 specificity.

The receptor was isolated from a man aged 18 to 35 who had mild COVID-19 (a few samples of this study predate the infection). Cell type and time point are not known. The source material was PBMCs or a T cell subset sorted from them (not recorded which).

The CDR3 loop reads CASSKSRGGLETQYF. DNA of the CDR3: TGTGCCAGCAGCAAATCACGAGGGGGCTTGGAGACCCAGTACTTC. This chain joins TRBV7-3 and TRBJ2-5; TRBD1 matches 7 bases. The CDR3 has 15 residues. Per the germline V gene, CDR1 is SGHTA and CDR2 is FQGTGA. V shed 5 bases, J shed 5 bases, and the junction held 11 bases outside the gene matches.